A single T cell receptor (beta chain) is shown here with its context. Samples were assayed with immunoSEQ v3.0 at survey level. Clones were sequenced by immunoSEQ multiplex PCR, and TCRdb holds only the in-frame ones, with some missing. Seen here are 20,000 to 25,000 clones, more than 85% observed once, and the top ten hold less than 9.5%. The sample is drawn from a study of long-term antiretroviral therapy in people with HIV. V was pared by 1 base and J by 2 bases, with 2 bases between. The germline V gene has CDR1 SGHNT and CDR2 YENEEA. The CDR3 is 12 amino acids. This TCR came from a woman aged 40 to 50 with HIV. The input for sequencing was unsorted PBMCs, taken 7.6 years after starting antiretroviral therapy. The chain couples TRBV11-3 to TRBJ2-5; D is undetermined. The CDR3 bases are TGTGCCAGCAGCTTAGCTCAAGAGACCCAGTACTTC. It codes for CASSLAQETQYF.